These 6 T cell receptor beta chains share one sample of origin, sequenced in a study of siplizumab effects on memory and regulatory T cells (dated by TCRdb to between 2018 and 2021). The library was generated by the immunoSEQ multiplex PCR assay. TCRdb holds this immuneACCESS table with in-frame rearrangements only. Some clones are missing; in checked studies, unresolved V genes explain under half, and the rest has no known cause. The sample table records about 91,000 clones; 93% of these occur just once. Under 8.5% of the sample is held by the ten biggest clonotypes. Sequenced input: CD8+ T cells sorted from blood. These receptors originate from a human donor in good health.

This clone was seen once. The CDR3 sequence: CASSLSEHTQYF. The CDR3 DNA is TGTGCCAGCAGCTTGAGTGAGCATACGCAGTATTTT. J is TRBJ2-3 and V is TRBV11-2; D uncertain. Per germline, CDR1 SGHAT and CDR2 FQNNGV. The V end lost 3 bases, the J end lost 7 bases, and 8 bases lay between the germline ends. This CDR3 comprises 12 residues.

This clone was picked up a small number of times. The gene calls are TRBV5-1 and TRBJ2-7, with 7 bases aligning to TRBD1. CDR3 length: 13 residues. Unmatched junction bases numbered 4, after V lost 4 bases and J lost 3 bases. Germline V gene sequence: CDR1 SGHRS, CDR2 YFSETQ. CDR3 region: CASSEGQYYEQYF. CDR3 nucleotides: TGCGCCAGCAGCGAGGGACAGTACTACGAGCAGTACTTC.

The chain couples TRBV6-6 to TRBJ1-4; weak D call: TRBD1 (5 bases). The germline V gene encodes CDR1 MNHNY and CDR2 SVGAGI (reference sequence). The CDR3 extends over 14 amino acids. Trimming shortened V by 8 bases and J by 4 bases, and 14 bases separated the two germline ends. The CDR3 DNA is TGTGCCAGCGGATGGGGGGAGGATAATGAAAAACTGTTTTTT. Its translation is CASGWGEDNEKLFF.

The chain combines TRBV7-2 with TRBJ2-7, with TRBD2 matching 16 bases. V lost 5 bases and J lost 4; bases outside the gene matches: 2. There are 15 residues in the CDR3. Germline loops: CDR1 SGHTA, CDR2 FQGNSA. CDR3 loop: CASSMGLAGGYEQYF. DNA of the CDR3: TGTGCCAGCAGCATGGGACTAGCGGGAGGGTACGAGCAGTACTTC.

V usage is TRBV10-3 and J usage is TRBJ1-5, with 8 bases identical to TRBD1. The CDR3 totals 16 residues. Trimming took 6 bases from V and 1 from J; bases not matched to a gene: 8. Germline V lookup: CDR1 ENHRY, CDR2 SYGVKD. The CDR3 sequence is CAISGERQGSNQPQHF. CDR3 in DNA: TGTGCCATCAGCGGAGAGAGACAGGGGAGCAATCAGCCCCAGCATTTT.

The V and J genes are TRBV5-4 and TRBJ2-5; 8 bases match TRBD1. The DNA end favors TRBJ2-7, so the J call may be wrong. The CDR3 is 15 residues long. CDR1 SGHNT and CDR2 YYREEE come from the germline V gene (reference sequence). The CDR3 DNA sequence: TGTGCCAGCAGCTTGGTGGCAGGGGGCGAATACGAGCAGTACTTC. It is translated as CASSLVAGGEYEQYF.